This T cell receptor beta chain is drawn from a study of T cells in Graves' hyperthyroidism and ophthalmopathy. TCR beta CDR3 regions were amplified from RNA. First-round RT-PCR targeting the TCR CDR3 was performed with the HTBI primer set. From the multiplex PCR reads, TCRdb called clonotypes with MiXCR, one entry per CDR3 protein. Counted here are 250,000 to 350,000 distinct CDR3 sequences, 15% to 20% occurring once; the ten biggest clones make up about 51%. The clonotype originates from a woman aged 60-75 years with Graves' ophthalmopathy. Sequenced sample: blood.

The CDR3 spells CAIRRGQSTSGANVLTF. CDR3 nucleotide sequence: TGTGCCATCAGAAGGGGACAGTCTACCTCTGGGGCCAACGTCCTGACTTTC. V usage is TRBV10-3 and J usage is TRBJ2-6, with TRBD1 matching 7 bases. V was pared by 6 bases and J by 0 bases, with 8 bases of the junction left unmatched. This CDR3 spans 17 amino acids. CDR1 is ENHRY, CDR2 SYGVKD, per germline.